This T cell receptor beta chain was captured by sequencing in a study of blood T cell repertoires in COVID-19 (dated by TCRdb to the early 2020s). Notes on the research overall: Samples from collaborators originated in the United States, Italy and Spain and spanned both the acute and convalescent phases of COVID-19. The material from the prospective study consisted of cDNA or gDNA derived from T cells, B-cell-depleted T cells, or PBMCs. Where HLA class I and class II types were available, the types were taken from metadata supplied by the sample provider, not from assay-based typing. Sample metadata almost always included a de-identified subject ID, COVID-19 status, age in years and sex. The samples were drawn from the first 160 participants of the ongoing ImmuneRACE study and from some 1,300 subjects provided by 6 global collaborators. Deeply sampled blood TCRbeta repertoires from subjects exposed to, actively infected with, or recovered from COVID-19 were included in the dataset. The repertoires were released in a freely available public database intended as a resource for research on the immune response to SARS-CoV-2.

About this clone itself: Its antigen remains undetermined. The record has no base qualities; no much larger clone is one base away.

Enrolling through a virtual design, the prospective study's participants ranged in age from about 18 to 89 years and lived across roughly 23 United States geographic areas. In the prospective study, participants were assigned to cohorts based on the clinical history participants reported in a screening survey and a study questionnaire. In the prospective study, mobile phlebotomists collected whole blood, serum and a nasopharyngeal or oropharyngeal swab from each participant. Participants in the prospective study had the option to provide additional blood draws and questionnaires over a roughly 2-month period. Prospective study blood samples were shipped either frozen or at room temperature before DNA extraction. The immunoSEQ Assay, a bias-controlled multiplex PCR, was used to amplify TCRbeta CDR3 regions from genomic DNA. The authors' pipeline ran thus. Nucleated cell counts per sample were estimated from amplification of reference gene primers within the assay. To quantify the absolute abundance of each unique TCRbeta CDR3 rearrangement, sequence reads were collapsed and filtered. Productive Simpson clonality was computed per sample as the square root of Simpson's diversity index over productive rearrangements. This is the immuneACCESS table as TCRdb keeps it, with only in-frame sequences that have V and J called. A part of the clones is gone; compared with another copy, unresolved V genes explain less than half, and the rest is unexplained. The DNA was the basis for D and trimming; V, J and clone size are from that table. This sample gives hundreds of thousands of clones in total; 80% to 90% of them show up just once. The top ten constitute 3% to 4% of the sample.

General conclusions and limits of the study: The quantity of clinical and demographic metadata differed by source and by participant and was supplied without curation.

The CDR3 numbers 14 residues from cysteine through phenylalanine. Here the CDR3 DNA is all that survives: 42 bases in frame from base 1. For this chain, trimming is 3 bases at the V end and 10 bases at the J end, and the number of junction bases without a gene match is 2. In the germline V gene, CDR1 corresponds to SNHLY and CDR2 to FYNNEI. The sequence is built from TRBV2 and TRBJ1-6; TRBD1 lines up with 11 middle nucleotides. Sample: PBMCs or T cells enriched from blood (not recorded which). The clonotype comes from a woman between 40 and 50 years old with acute COVID-19. The DNA sequence is given as TGTGCCAGCAGTGAGGACAGGGGGCGATCACCCCTCCACTTT. It specifies CASSEDRGRSPLHF. With all but the CDR3 taken from the reference TRBV2 and TRBJ1-6 genes, the full variable domain is: EPEVTQTPSHQVTQMGQEVILRCVPISNHLYFYWYRQILGQKVEFLVSFYNNEISEKSEIFDDQFSVERPDGSNFTLKIRSTKLEDSAMYFCASSEDRGRSPLHFGNGTRLTVT.